This TCR beta chain appears in the sequencing data of a study of PD-1 blockade in classical Hodgkin lymphoma. Findings of the study overall: CD8+ TCR diversity did not rise significantly by C4D1, unlike CD4+. Newly diagnosed patients were reported to exhibit reduced baseline TCR diversity relative to healthy donors.

All the patients suffered relapse after autologous stem cell transplantation, and brentuximab vedotin exposure differed. Of note for this clone: Antigen unknown.

This table comes from immunoSEQ multiplex PCR, and its TCRdb copy is limited to in-frame clones, with some not included. The sample records more than 70,000 clones, around nine tenths being singletons. The origin of this receptor is a human donor with classical Hodgkin lymphoma. Sequenced material: peripheral blood mononuclear cells (PBMCs), taken before the second cycle of nivolumab.

The CDR3 here is CASPPGKGYINSPLHF. The CDR3 DNA sequence: TGCGCCAGTCCTCCTGGTAAGGGGTATATAAATTCACCCCTCCACTTT. This chain uses TRBV10-2 with TRBJ1-6, with D perhaps TRBD1 (5 bases). This CDR3 spans 16 amino acids. V was shortened by 9 bases and J by 7 bases, with 22 bases between the two germline ends. Looked up from germline, CDR1 is WSHSY and CDR2 is SAAADI.